Described below is a single TCR beta chain sequence and its context. Its cognate antigen has yet to be identified. No base quality values were provided; no much bigger clone lies one nucleotide off. The data belong to a study of cytomegalovirus exposure and HLA in healthy donors (TCRdb year 2017). As for the study more broadly: According to an earlier analysis of a few hundred of the donors, roughly 180 million T cells yielded approximately 120 million unique TCR beta sequences and less than 300 Gb of sequence data. An earlier analysis of 587 of the donors applied high-throughput TCR beta sequencing to assess whether each TCR beta V gene segment acted as functional or pseudogenic. Donor age, sex, ethnicity and CMV serostatus were compiled alongside the repertoire data. The study aimed to test whether cataloging public T cell receptors could reveal signatures of past pathogen exposure. High-throughput TCR immunosequencing, statistical association of individual TCRs with disease status, and machine learning were combined to predict cytomegalovirus infection status. The study used immunosequencing to profile the T cell repertoires of 600 to 850 subjects and linked those repertoires to cytomegalovirus serostatus. The number of typed donors differed by locus: about 620-630 for A, B, C, DRB1 and DQB1; roughly 510 for DQA1; 606 for DPA1; and around 470 for DPB1. Rather than drawing on any new phenotypic data, the later analysis identified candidate immune exposures from TCR beta sequences and the way those sequences occurred across donors. Class I and class II HLA loci were covered by the typing at four-digit resolution. The genetic ancestry cluster associated with self-reported Caucasian donors included 65% to 90% of the 398 genotyped donors. A later analysis re-analyzed previously published TCR beta repertoires from roughly 630 donors and added high-resolution HLA genotyping to study TCR occurrence patterns. In a later genetic analysis, genome-wide SNP genotypes for 398 of the 666 donors were used, and that subset was treated as a discovery cohort. Besides the first cohort of 666 subjects, a separate validation cohort made up of 95 to 150 different subjects was used. Every repertoire in the discovery cohort had been generated on one and the same sequencing platform. An early release that covered some 640 HLA-typed donors contained around 330 gigabases of sequencing data and 70 million to 100 million unique TCR sequences. Among roughly 400 genotyped donors of the cohort, an average of around 240,000 unique TCR beta nucleotide sequences was sequenced per donor, of which approximately 19% were non-productive. A handful of DR-DQ haplotypes were handled as single units for association and clustering because linkage in the cohort was strong. Findings and caveats that apply to the study as a whole: A later analysis associated 16,951 TCR beta sequences with specific HLA alleles at a false discovery rate of 0.05. Because counts were too low, 15 to 20 rarely observed V segments, including chromosome 9 orphons, were left out of the earlier analysis of 587 of the donors. A later analysis reported that several top co-occurrence clusters appeared linked to parvovirus B19, influenza, CMV and Epstein-Barr virus. Some IMGT-functional V segments, including TRBV6-2 and TRBV6-3, could not be distinguished by the 87-base-pair reads and were therefore excluded. According to the authors, the approach could potentially be generalized to other disease states and immunological phenotypes. Across donors, most TCR sequences were observed very rarely, whereas some public TCRs were present in many individuals. A further reported finding was that TCR beta sequences accurately predicted the HLA-A and HLA-B alleles for most subjects in the first cohort. For the cohort, immune exposure information was limited to CMV serostatus. In a later genetic analysis, a missense DCLRE1C variant was associated with V-gene and J-gene trimming of TCR beta chains, and the association was replicated in an independent cohort. The presence/absence analyses assumed that sequencing depth was roughly uniform across donors, and that assumption may not be true. Broadly in line with IMGT annotations, most TCR beta V segments showed up in productive rearrangements about 87% or about 30% of the time in an earlier analysis of approximately 640 of the donors. In a later analysis, most CMV-associated TCR beta chains were found to appear HLA-restricted, with HLA associations seemingly driven largely by CMV exposure. In vitro tests confirmed that a few of the cytomegalovirus-associated TCR beta chains recognize cytomegalovirus antigens. In a later analysis, the rate of TCR association differed among HLA loci, with DRB1 alleles having the most associated TCRs and HLA-C alleles having the fewest. Linkage disequilibrium might explain the correlated functional status among segregating V segments, but an unknown experimental factor could not be excluded. Cytomegalovirus status was reported to be diagnosed by the classifier with high specificity and sensitivity in both the original and validation cohorts. A cluster of highly shared sequence variants was judged likely to represent a technical artifact of the sequencing pipeline. A later genetic analysis reported fewer N-insertions in productive TCRs among donors in an Asian-associated ancestry cluster than the roughly 670-donor mean. The cohort was sequenced for TCR beta chains only, and without alpha or paired-chain data the features that could be detected were limited. In the study, around 150 TCR beta chains were listed as associated with cytomegalovirus. Because some donors lacked HLA typing at each locus, the association tests relied only on the typed subset. Strong co-occurrence of HLA alleles, especially DR and DQ, made assigning TCR associations to individual alleles difficult. Compared with equally common non-associated chains, HLA-associated TCR beta chains in a later analysis were more clonally expanded and had lower generation probabilities.

The cohort comprised 670 or so healthy bone marrow donors. At the time of sampling, all cohort members were nominally healthy, though unrecorded immune exposures were likely present. The donor was CMV seropositive and belonged to the group of a few hundred seropositive cohort members. Each donor provided a peripheral blood sample, and peripheral blood mononuclear cells were used for TCR beta sequencing. Genomic DNA extraction from the blood cell samples was performed with the Qiagen DNeasy Blood Extraction Kit. Per the germline V gene, SGHTA is the CDR1 and FQGNSA is the CDR2. From the cysteine up to the phenylalanine, the CDR3 has a length of 15 residues. Just CDR3 DNA is preserved here, 45 bases in frame from base 1. Trimming at the junction amounts to 7 bases on V and 2 bases on J, and the germline ends lie 17 bases apart. The library came from the immunoSEQ multiplex PCR assay. The multiplex PCR relied on a mix of 60 forward primers for TCR Vbeta segments and 13 reverse primers for TCR Jbeta segments. The CDR3 region of rearranged TCR beta genes was amplified from genomic DNA with a multiplex PCR assay. On the Illumina HiSeq System, the amplified TCR beta libraries were sequenced as 87-base-pair reads. Concerning the study's data processing: In a later analysis, 70 million to 95 million unique TCR beta chains were counted across the approximately 670 repertoires, and roughly 11 million of these chains were shared by at least two donors. Raw reads were error-corrected and collapsed into unique sequences with a nearest-neighbor algorithm that merged closely related sequences to remove PCR and sequencing errors. CDR3 sequences were aligned to IMGT reference sequences to assign V, D and J gene segments. Each retained sequence needed at least a six-nucleotide match to both a V gene segment and a J gene segment. Rearrangements were classified as productive when the CDR3 lacked stop codons and remained in frame with V and J, and all other rearrangements were classified as non-productive. Following IMGT convention, CDR3 was defined as the stretch from the second conserved V-encoded cysteine up to the conserved J-encoded phenylalanine. Sequences without an unambiguous match to a single V gene segment were excluded from the earlier analysis of about 600 of the donors. An earlier analysis of a few hundred of the donors called V segments functional above 56.7% productive rearrangements and segregating when the between-donor standard deviation exceeded 5%. To diagnose cytomegalovirus status from the catalog of TCR beta chain sequences, a statistical classification framework was built. V and J gene assignment, in a later analysis, came from comparing TCR nucleotide sequences with IMGT/GENE-DB human TR gene sequences. Using the TCRdist pipeline, a later analysis assigned CDR3 sequences along with most-parsimonious VDJ recombination scenarios. In a later analysis, each TCR beta chain was defined by its CDR3 amino acid sequence together with its V-gene family, and reads without a unique V-gene family were excluded. As a way to deal with suspected cross-contamination and a sequencing artifact, a later analysis dropped 500 to 700 nucleotide sequences that were highly shared and had low generation probability. In a later analysis, a clonal expansion index for each public chain was calculated from normalized within-repertoire ranks of inferred template counts. In a later analysis, generation probabilities were computed with a VDJ recombination model fitted to out-of-frame rearrangements, and the resulting probabilities were checked against IGoR. Hypergeometric tests were used in a later analysis to score TCR-TCR, TCR-HLA and TCR-CMV co-occurrence, with a repertoire-size bias correction applied to the TCR pairs. In a later analysis, false discovery rates were estimated by permuting HLA or CMV assignments 20 times. In a later analysis, co-occurring TCRs were grouped using DBSCAN, with TCRdist sequence similarity added in when clustering inside HLA-allele-positive subsets. Co-occurrence clustering excluded repertoires with fewer than 30,000 or more than 120,000 public chains, plus five with anomalous nucleotide sharing. Not all clones reach the TCRdb copy of this immuneACCESS table, which keeps in-frame sequences only. Checked studies attribute under half of the gap to unresolved V genes and leave the rest unexplained. Clone size and V and J calls were adopted from that table, with D and trimming inferred from the DNA. The sample table records 180,000 or so clones; about 80% of these occur just once. Of the sample, 2% to 2.5% falls within the top ten clones.

Specimen: PBMCs. This sequence originates from a woman aged 30 to 39 in good health and CMV-seropositive. This sequence uses TRBV7-2 and TRBJ1-1; the D gene remains uncertain. The CDR3 region: CASTRSTNTNTEAFF. In nucleotide form, the sequence is TGTGCCAGCACCCGTTCGACAAACACTAACACTGAAGCTTTCTTT.